These 15 T cell receptor beta chains were all obtained from the same sample, sequenced in a study of shared clonotypes between healthy human individuals (dated by TCRdb to 2018 to 2020). Library method: the immunoSEQ multiplex PCR assay. TCRdb re-hosts the immuneACCESS table, in-frame sequences only. Its copies lack some clones; in the studies checked, an unresolved V gene accounts for under half of them, and the cause for the rest is not known. The sample table lists approximately 2,300,000 clones, 85% to 95% of them with a count of one. The ten largest account for more than 0.35% of the sample. Sequenced material: naive CD4+ T cells from PBMCs. The cell subset or site label on this specimen signifies: CD45RA+ positively selected. These TCRs come from a man aged 18 to 29 in good health. Some clones in this sample may be carry-over from other donors' samples.

Details on this clone: Other DNA sequences in the sample encode the same CDR3. The chain couples TRBV7-9 to TRBJ2-5, with 7 positions matching TRBD2. The CDR3 runs 14 residues. The V segment lost 1 base and the J segment 5 bases; nucleotides outside the gene matches: 4. Germline-derived CDR1 and CDR2 are SEHNR and FQNEAQ (reference sequence). The CDR3 nucleotides read TGTGCCAGCAGCTTAGGTCTAGCGGCGGAGACCCAGTACTTC. The encoded protein is CASSLGLAAETQYF.

Note on this clone: Additional DNA sequences in this sample encode the identical CDR3. The CDR3 DNA sequence: TGCGCCAGCAGCTTGGAAGGCGAGACCCAGTACTTC. Encoded protein: CASSLEGETQYF. V and J are TRBV5-1 and TRBJ2-5; D is ambiguous. Trimming shortened V by 0 bases and J by 5 bases, and 5 bases separated the two germline ends. CDR3 length: 12 residues. The germline V gene has CDR1 SGHRS and CDR2 YFSETQ.

Concerning this clone: This sample also contains other DNA sequences that code for the same CDR3. The V call is TRBV5-1, the J call TRBJ2-5; D gene uncertain. Trimming cost V 0 bases and J 5 bases, with 8 bases left between them. The germline V gene encodes CDR1 SGHRS and CDR2 YFSETQ. CDR3 length equals 13 residues. CDR3 nucleotides: TGCGCCAGCAGCTTGGCCCTGGGCGAGACCCAGTACTTC. This translates into CASSLALGETQYF.

The chain has TRBV27 and TRBJ1-2; 7 positions match TRBD1. The CDR3 covers 12 residues. Germline CDR1 MNHEY, CDR2 SMNVEV (reference sequence). The junction had 3 bases not matched to a gene; V was cut back by 8 bases and J by 3 bases. DNA of the CDR3: TGTGCCAGCCGCGACAGGGACTATGGCTACACCTTC. Protein sequence: CASRDRDYGYTF.

The chain carries TRBV29-1 and TRBJ2-1; D is undetermined. The CDR3 sequence is 12 residues long. Germline loops: CDR1 SQVTM, CDR2 ANQGSEA. Trimming cost V 8 bases and J 2 bases, with 10 bases left between them. CDR3: CSIDKAYNEQFF. DNA for the CDR3: TGCAGCATCGACAAGGCCTACAATGAGCAGTTCTTC.

This chain uses TRBV27 with TRBJ2-7, with D tentatively TRBD2 (6 bases). CDR3 length: 16 residues. Germline CDR1 reads MNHEY; CDR2 reads SMNVEV (reference sequence). Trimming stripped 5 bases from V and 5 bases from J, with 22 bases between. CDR3 nucleotide sequence: TGTGCCAGCAGTCTTCGGCTCGGAGGGGTGACCAACGAGCAGTACTTC. It is translated as CASSLRLGGVTNEQYF.

A note on this clone: Other DNA sequences of this sample code for an identical CDR3. The chain carries TRBV7-2 and TRBJ2-7, with 7 bases fitting TRBD1. J lost 2 bases, V lost 1 base, and 5 bases had no gene match. CDR1 and CDR2 from the germline V gene are SGHTA and FQGNSA. The CDR3 is 15 residues long. CDR3 protein: CASSLVGTDPYEQYF. For the CDR3, the DNA is TGTGCCAGCAGCTTAGTCGGGACAGATCCCTACGAGCAGTACTTC.

The chain couples TRBV18 to TRBJ2-1; unclear D gene. V lost 3 bases and J lost 0, with 12 bases in between. The CDR3 runs to 16 residues. In germline, CDR1 is KGHSH, CDR2 LQKENI. Written as DNA, the CDR3 is TGTGCCAGCTCACCGGTGGTGACGAGCTCCTACAATGAGCAGTTCTTC. Amino acids: CASSPVVTSSYNEQFF.

V and J are TRBV11-2 and TRBJ2-7; D not resolved. The ends were cut back, 5 bases at V and 3 bases at J, with 8 bases in the middle. This CDR3 spans 12 amino acids. CDR1 is SGHAT and CDR2 is FQNNGV in the germline V gene. In nucleotides, the CDR3 is TGTGCCAGCAGCACCGGCAGCTACGAGCAGTACTTC. It translates to CASSTGSYEQYF.

V and J are TRBV5-1 and TRBJ1-4, with 7 bases that match TRBD1. Looked up from germline, CDR1 is SGHRS and CDR2 is YFSETQ. This CDR3 region has 13 residues. V was pared by 4 bases and J by 4 bases, with 1 base of the junction left unmatched. The CDR3 reads CASSDRVNEKLFF. The CDR3 region has the DNA TGCGCCAGCAGCGACAGGGTTAATGAAAAACTGTTTTTT.

This chain connects TRBV7-2 to TRBJ2-1, with 13 positions matching TRBD2. After removal of 5 bases from V and 7 bases from J, the junction contained 11 bases not matched to a gene. CDR3 length equals 17 residues. Germline V gene lookup returns CDR1 SGHTA and CDR2 FQGNSA. DNA for the CDR3: TGTGCCAGCAGCCGTCCTGCTGGGACTAGCGGGGAAAATGAGCAGTTCTTC. Translation gives CASSRPAGTSGENEQFF.

This clone was seen once. The J gene is TRBJ1-2, the V gene TRBV28; 8 positions agree with TRBD1. Germline-derived CDR1 and CDR2 are MDHEN and SYDVKM. V trimming: 7 bases; J trimming: 4 bases; junction bases outside the gene matches: 11. The CDR3 runs 15 residues. The CDR3 is CASKTGATWGYGYTF. In DNA form, the CDR3 reads TGTGCCAGCAAGACAGGGGCGACGTGGGGCTATGGCTACACCTTC.

The genes are TRBV4-1 and TRBJ2-3; 14 positions match TRBD2. Germline V lookup: CDR1 MGHRA, CDR2 YSYEKL. The CDR3 consists of 16 residues. J was trimmed by 5 bases and V by 4 bases; bases with no gene match: 5. The CDR3 DNA follows: TGCGCCAGCAGCCCGACTAGCGGGAGGGCCGTAGATACGCAGTATTTT. Amino acid sequence: CASSPTSGRAVDTQYF.

DNA of the CDR3: TGTGCCAGCAGGAGCGACAATGAGCAGTTCTTC. Its protein product is CASRSDNEQFF. This chain links TRBV11-2 with TRBJ2-1, with D unclear. The CDR3 covers 11 residues. V gave up 6 bases and J gave up 5 bases, with 5 bases separating them. Per germline, CDR1 SGHAT and CDR2 FQNNGV.

The chain couples TRBV21-1 to TRBJ2-2. TRBV21-1 is an annotated pseudogene. CDR3 length equals 15 residues. The CDR3 sequence: CASSKPRQNTGELFF. The DNA for the CDR3 is TGTGCCAGCAGCAAACCTAGACAGAACACCGGGGAGCTGTTTTTT.